This T cell receptor beta chain is from a study of cytomegalovirus exposure and HLA in healthy donors. Study-wide context: Tens of millions of unique TCR sequences came from HLA-typed donors in an early release. When about 400 donors were genotyped, about 80% of them were found to fall in the Caucasian-associated ancestry cluster. Study-level findings and limits: A later analysis reportedly found fewer N-insertions in an Asian-associated ancestry cluster than the approximately 670-donor mean. The authors later linked a missense DCLRE1C variant to TCR beta V- and J-gene trimming.

Details on this clone: No antigen is known for it.

The CDR3 runs 15 residues. The V gene end was trimmed by 3 bases and the J gene end by 2 bases; junction bases not matched to a gene: 1. Germline loops: CDR1 KGHSH, CDR2 LQKENI. Primers: 60 Vbeta forward and 13 Jbeta reverse. The data were produced by immunoSEQ multiplex PCR, yet TCRdb's version contains in-frame clones alone and is incomplete. The data contain about 120,000 clones, more than 65% of them singletons. Sequencing input: PBMCs. The source of this sequence is a man between 35 and 55 years old in good health and CMV-seropositive. The chain joins TRBV18 to TRBJ2-2, with 9 bases identical to TRBD1. In nucleotides, the CDR3 is TGTGCCAGCTCACCGGGACAGGGTAACACCGGGGAGCTGTTTTTT. Its protein product is CASSPGQGNTGELFF.